This TCR beta chain was identified in a study of PD-1 blockade in classical Hodgkin lymphoma. Time point noted: cycle 4 day 1 (C4D1), after around six weeks of nivolumab. Each of the patients experienced relapse following autologous stem cell transplantation, and their brentuximab vedotin exposure differed. Magnetic depletion of unwanted cells isolated CD4+ T cells from thawed PBMCs. Only in-frame clones appear in the TCRdb table, and some are missing; sequencing was by immunoSEQ multiplex PCR. The sample contains 30,000 to 40,000 clones, approximately 90% of which appear only once. CDR1 SGHDT and CDR2 YYEEEE come from the germline V gene. Trimming shortened V by 0 bases and J by 5 bases, and 2 bases separated the two germline ends. This CDR3 has 11 amino acids.

The V and J genes are TRBV5-6 and TRBJ2-5, with no clear D. Sample: CD4+ T cells from blood, taken before the fourth cycle of nivolumab. This TCR was sampled from a human donor with classical Hodgkin lymphoma. The CDR3 DNA reads TGTGCCAGCAGCTTGGCGGAGACCCAGTACTTC. Translated, it gives CASSLAETQYF.